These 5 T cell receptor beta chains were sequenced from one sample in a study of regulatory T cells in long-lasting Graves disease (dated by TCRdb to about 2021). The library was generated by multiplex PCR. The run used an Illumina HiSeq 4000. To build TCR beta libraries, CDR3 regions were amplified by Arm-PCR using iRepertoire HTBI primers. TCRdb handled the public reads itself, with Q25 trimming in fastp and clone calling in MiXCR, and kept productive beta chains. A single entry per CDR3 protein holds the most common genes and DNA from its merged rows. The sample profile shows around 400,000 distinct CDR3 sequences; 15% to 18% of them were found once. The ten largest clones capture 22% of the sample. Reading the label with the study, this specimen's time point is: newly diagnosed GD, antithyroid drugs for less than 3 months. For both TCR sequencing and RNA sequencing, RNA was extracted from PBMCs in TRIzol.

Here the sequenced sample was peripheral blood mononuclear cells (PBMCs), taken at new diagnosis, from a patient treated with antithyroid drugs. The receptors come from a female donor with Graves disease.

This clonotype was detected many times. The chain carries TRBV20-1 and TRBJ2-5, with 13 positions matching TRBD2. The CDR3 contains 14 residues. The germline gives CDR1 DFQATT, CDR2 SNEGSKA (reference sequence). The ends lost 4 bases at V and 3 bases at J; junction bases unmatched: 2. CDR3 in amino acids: CSATTSGGKETQYF. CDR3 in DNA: TGCAGTGCTACGACTAGCGGGGGGAAAGAGACCCAGTACTTC.

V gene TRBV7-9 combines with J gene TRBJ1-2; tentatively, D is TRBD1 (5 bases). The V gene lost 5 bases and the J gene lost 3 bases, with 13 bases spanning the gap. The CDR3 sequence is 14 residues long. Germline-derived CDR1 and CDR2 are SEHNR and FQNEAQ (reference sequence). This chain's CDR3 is CASSPPEGHYGYTF. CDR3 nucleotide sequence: TGTGCCAGCAGCCCCCCCGAGGGACACTATGGCTACACCTTC.

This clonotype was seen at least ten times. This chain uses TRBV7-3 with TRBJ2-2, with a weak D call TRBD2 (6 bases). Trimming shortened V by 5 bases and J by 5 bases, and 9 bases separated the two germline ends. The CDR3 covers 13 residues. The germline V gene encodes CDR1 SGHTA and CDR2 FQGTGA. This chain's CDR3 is CASSAGTTGELFF. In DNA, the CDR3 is TGTGCCAGCAGCGCCGGGACTACCGGGGAGCTGTTTTTT.

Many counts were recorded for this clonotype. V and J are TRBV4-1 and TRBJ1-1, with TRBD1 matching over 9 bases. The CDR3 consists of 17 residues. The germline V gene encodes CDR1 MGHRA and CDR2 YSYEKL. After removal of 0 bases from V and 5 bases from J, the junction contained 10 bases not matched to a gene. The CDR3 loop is CASSQDRDRVGITEAFF. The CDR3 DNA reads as TGCGCCAGCAGCCAAGATCGGGACAGGGTAGGGATTACTGAAGCTTTCTTT.

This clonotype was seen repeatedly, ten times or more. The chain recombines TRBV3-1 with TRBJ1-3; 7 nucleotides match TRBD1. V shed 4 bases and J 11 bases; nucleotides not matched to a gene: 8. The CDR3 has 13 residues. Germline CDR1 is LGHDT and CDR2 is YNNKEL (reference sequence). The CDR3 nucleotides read TGTGCCAGCAGCCTCCAAACAGGGGACGCCATATATTTT. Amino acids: CASSLQTGDAIYF.